This T cell receptor beta chain came from a study of shared clonotypes between healthy human individuals. Study results and limitations: Shared across several donors were approximately 5% of the naive CD4 clonotypes.

J gave up 4 bases and V 5 bases, and 8 bases lay outside the gene matches. The CDR3 has 14 residues. Per the germline V gene, CDR1 is MNHNY and CDR2 is SVGAGI (reference sequence). It was at deep level that the assay was run. Profiled with immunoSEQ multiplex PCR; TCRdb holds only in-frame clones, not every one. The sample lists under 2.5 million clones, around 93% occurring once. Details on this clone: Its antigen remains unknown.

The sequence was collected from a man younger than 35 in good health. Some clones in this sample may be carry-over from other donors' samples. V and J are TRBV6-6 and TRBJ2-7; 7 nucleotides line up with TRBD1. The source material was naive CD4+ T cells from PBMCs. Subset noted: CD45RA+ positively selected. CDR3 bases: TGTGCCAGCAGTCAGCAGGGGGACGGATACGAGCAGTACTTC. This translates into CASSQQGDGYEQYF.